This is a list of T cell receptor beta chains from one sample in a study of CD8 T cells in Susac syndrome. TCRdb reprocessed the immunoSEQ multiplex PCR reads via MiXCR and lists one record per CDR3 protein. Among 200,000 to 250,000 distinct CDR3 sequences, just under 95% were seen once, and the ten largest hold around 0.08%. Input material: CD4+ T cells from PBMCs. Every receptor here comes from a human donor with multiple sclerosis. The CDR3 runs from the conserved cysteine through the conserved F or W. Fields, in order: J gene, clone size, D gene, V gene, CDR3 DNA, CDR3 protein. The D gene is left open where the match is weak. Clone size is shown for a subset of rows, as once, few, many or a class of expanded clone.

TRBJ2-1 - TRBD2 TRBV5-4 TGTGCCAGCAGCTCCAATCGGGGGGGAGCGGCTTACAATGAGCAGTTCTTC CASSSNRGGAAYNEQFF
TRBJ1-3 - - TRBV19 TGTGCCAGTGCCGTTCGACACGCATCTGGAAACACCATATATTTT CASAVRHASGNTIYF
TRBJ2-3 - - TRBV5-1 TGCGCCAGCAGCCTGGAGGGACATAGCACAGATACGCAGTATTTT CASSLEGHSTDTQYF
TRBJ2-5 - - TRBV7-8 TGTGCCAGCAGCTTAATGGCCCTCTCGCGGGCCTTTGAGACCCAGTACTTC CASSLMALSRAFETQYF
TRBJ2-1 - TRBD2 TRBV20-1 TGCAGTGCTAGTACTTCTAGCGGGGTCTACAATGAGCAGTTCTTC CSASTSSGVYNEQFF
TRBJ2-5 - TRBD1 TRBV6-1 TGTGCCAGCGAGGACAGGGGAGGGGGAGAGACCCAGTACTTC CASEDRGGGETQYF
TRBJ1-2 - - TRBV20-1 TGCAGTGCTAGAGATCAACAGGGTAGGCGCTACACCTTC CSARDQQGRRYTF
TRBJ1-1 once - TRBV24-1 TGTGCCACCTACGCGGAAGCTTTCTTT CATYAEAFF
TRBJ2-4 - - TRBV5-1 TGCGCCAGCTCTGATTTCGGACAGCCACCTCTAGCCAAAAACATTCAGTACTTC CASSDFGQPPLAKNIQYF
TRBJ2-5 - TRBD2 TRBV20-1 TGCAGTGCTCTAGCGGGGGGCCGGACGGAGACCCAGTACTTC CSALAGGRTETQYF
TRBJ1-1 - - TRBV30 TGTGCCTGGAGTGTAGGATCTGAAGCTTTCTTT CAWSVGSEAFF
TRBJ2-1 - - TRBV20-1 TGCAGTGCTAGCCCCTTGTTGGGGGGCTGGAATGAGCAGTTCTTC CSASPLLGGWNEQFF
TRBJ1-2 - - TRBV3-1 TGTGCCAGCAGTCCGGGGGCGGTTGGCTACACCTTC CASSPGAVGYTF
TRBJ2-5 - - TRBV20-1 TGCAGTGCTGGGGGTGGGCCTCAAGAGACCCAGTACTTC CSAGGGPQETQYF
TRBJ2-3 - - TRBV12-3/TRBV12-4 TGTGCCAGCAGTTCTGCGCGGTACATCAGGTATTTT CASSSARYIRYF
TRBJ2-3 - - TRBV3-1 TGTGCCAGCAGCCAAGATCCCGATACGCAGTATTTT CASSQDPDTQYF
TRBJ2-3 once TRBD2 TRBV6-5 TGTGCCAGCAGTTACAGTTCCCTAGCGGGGGGCCCCACAGATACGCAGTATTTT CASSYSSLAGGPTDTQYF
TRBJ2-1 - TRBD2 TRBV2 TGTGCCATCCGGGGGGTCAGCTCCTACAATGAGCAGTTCTTC CAIRGVSSYNEQFF
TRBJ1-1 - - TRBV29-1 TGCAGCGCAATGAACACTGAAGCTTTCTTT CSAMNTEAFF
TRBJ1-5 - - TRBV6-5 TGTGCCAGCAGTTATCTGCGCAATCAGCCCCAGCATTTT CASSYLRNQPQHF
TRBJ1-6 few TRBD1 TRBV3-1 TGTGCCAGCAGCCCTGGACAGGGGCGATCACCCCTCCACTTT CASSPGQGRSPLHF
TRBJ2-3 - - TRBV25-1 TGTGCCAGCAGTGGGCCTTGGGCCCGCACAGATACGCAGTATTTT CASSGPWARTDTQYF
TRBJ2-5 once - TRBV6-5 TGTGCCAGCAGTTACAGTTCTAAGGAGACCCAGTACTTC CASSYSSKETQYF
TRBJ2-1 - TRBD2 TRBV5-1 TGCGCCAGCAGCTTGGTTCCGGCGGCTAGCGGGGACAATGAGCAGTTCTTC CASSLVPAASGDNEQFF
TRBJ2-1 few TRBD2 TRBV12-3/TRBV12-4 TGTGCCAGCAGTCCTAGCGGGGGGGCCCGTGAGCAGTTCTTC CASSPSGGAREQFF
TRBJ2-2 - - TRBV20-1 TGCAGTGCTAGAGATCAGGTTAACACCGGGGAGCTGTTTTTT CSARDQVNTGELFF
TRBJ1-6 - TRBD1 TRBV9 TGTGCCAGCGGGACAGTCGATAATTCACCCCTCCACTTT CASGTVDNSPLHF
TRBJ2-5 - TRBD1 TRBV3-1 TGTGCCAGCAGCCAAACCCTCCGGACAGGGAGAGAGACCCAGTACTTC CASSQTLRTGRETQYF
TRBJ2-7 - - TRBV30 TGTGCCTGGAGTGCACCTGCAGCTGGTCCCTACGAGCAGTACTTC CAWSAPAAGPYEQYF
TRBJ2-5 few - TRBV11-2 TGTGCCAGCAGCGCGGACGCCGGATCCTTAGAGACCCAGTACTTC CASSADAGSLETQYF
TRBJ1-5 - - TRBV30 TGTGCCTGGAGTGTTCAGGGCGGTAGCAATCAGCCCCAGCATTTT CAWSVQGGSNQPQHF
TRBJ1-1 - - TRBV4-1 TGCGCCAGCAGCCACCCCAGCAGAGGGAACACTGAAGCTTTCTTT CASSHPSRGNTEAFF
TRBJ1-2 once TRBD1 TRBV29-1 TGCAGCGTTGAAAAGCTGGACAGGGGGCCGAGAGGCTACACCTTC CSVEKLDRGPRGYTF
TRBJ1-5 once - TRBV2 TGTGCCAGCAAACGGGATTCGCAGCCCCAGCATTTT CASKRDSQPQHF
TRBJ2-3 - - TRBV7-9 TGTGCCAGCGCACTCTCCCTCAGCACAGATACGCAGTATTTT CASALSLSTDTQYF
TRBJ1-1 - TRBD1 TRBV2 TGTGCCAGCAGTTACAGGGGGCACGCAGCTTTCTTT CASSYRGHAAFF
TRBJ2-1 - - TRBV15 TGTGCCACCAGCAGAGATAAGGCGGGGAGTTACAATGAGCAGTTCTTC CATSRDKAGSYNEQFF
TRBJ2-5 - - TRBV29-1 TGCAGCGAAAGGGTGCGGGAAGAGACCCAGTACTTC CSERVREETQYF
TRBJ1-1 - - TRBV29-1 TGCAGCGTTGGACAGTCTAACACTGAAGCTTTCTTT CSVGQSNTEAFF
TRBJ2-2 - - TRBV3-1 TGTGCCAGCAGCCTCCACGGGTCCGGGGAGCTGTTTTTT CASSLHGSGELFF
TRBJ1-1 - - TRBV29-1 TGCAGCGTCCGAGGGCTTCAGAACCCGAACACTGAAGCTTTCTTT CSVRGLQNPNTEAFF
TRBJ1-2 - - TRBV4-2 TGTGCCAGCAGCCAAGATCTAACGGCCCTCTATGGCTACACCTTC CASSQDLTALYGYTF
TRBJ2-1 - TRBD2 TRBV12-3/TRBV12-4 TGTGCCAGCAGTTTTCCCCTTCTAGCGGGGGCTGAGCAGTTCTTC CASSFPLLAGAEQFF
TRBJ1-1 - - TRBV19 TGTGCCAGTTCCGGGCTTGGGGAACCGGGAGCTTTCTTT CASSGLGEPGAFF
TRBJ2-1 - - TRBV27 TGTGCCAGCCTGCAAGGGCCCAACTACAATGAGCAGTTCTTC CASLQGPNYNEQFF
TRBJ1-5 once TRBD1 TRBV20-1 TGCAGTGCTGTCCAGGGGGAAACCCGCAATCAGCCCCAGCATTTT CSAVQGETRNQPQHF
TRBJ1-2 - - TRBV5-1 TGCGCCAGCAGCTTGGCGACTCAAGGGGATGGCTACACCTTC CASSLATQGDGYTF
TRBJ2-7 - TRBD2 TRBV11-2 TGTGCCAGCAGCTTAACCTCTAGCGGTAGGGGAGGGGCCTACGAGCAGTACTTC CASSLTSSGRGGAYEQYF
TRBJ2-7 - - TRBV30 TGTGCCTGGAGTGGCCCCCAGGGCTCCTACGAGCAGTACTTC CAWSGPQGSYEQYF
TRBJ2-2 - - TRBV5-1 TGCGCCAGCAGCGCCTCACAGGGCACCGGGGAGCTGTTTTTT CASSASQGTGELFF
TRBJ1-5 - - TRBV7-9 TGTGCCAGCAGCCGCGACAATCAGCCCCAGCATTTT CASSRDNQPQHF
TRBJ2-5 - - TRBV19 TGTGCCAGTAGTATCAGGGGCTACTACCAAGAGACCCAGTACTTC CASSIRGYYQETQYF